Listed below are T cell receptor beta chains from one sample, sequenced in a study of blood T cell repertoires in COVID-19. Only in-frame clones appear in the TCRdb table, and some are missing; sequencing was by immunoSEQ multiplex PCR. The sample records some 290,000 clones, about 85% being singletons. The specimen sequenced was peripheral blood. These receptors all come from a man younger than 30 with active or convalescent COVID-19. Both conserved end residues are part of each CDR3. The D gene is left open where the match is weak. Size is omitted from some rows. Given values are once, few, many or a class for expanded clones.

D	V	J	size	CDR3	DNA
-	TRBV10-3	TRBJ1-5	-	CAVSGQINQPQHF	TGTGCCGTCAGCGGACAGATCAATCAGCCCCAGCATTTT
-	TRBV12-3/TRBV12-4	TRBJ2-1	-	CASTFTGNEQFF	TGTGCCAGCACCTTCACAGGCAATGAGCAGTTCTTC
-	TRBV5-4	TRBJ2-3	-	CASSAWDTRTDTQYF	TGTGCCAGCAGCGCATGGGACACCCGCACAGATACGCAGTATTTT
TRBD1	TRBV30	TRBJ1-1	-	CAWSDQGAQAFF	TGTGCCTGGAGTGACCAGGGGGCGCAAGCTTTCTTT
TRBD2	TRBV29-1	TRBJ2-3	-	CSVPTPILAGGVVPDTQYF	TGCAGCGTCCCTACTCCGATTCTAGCGGGGGGGGTGGTCCCAGATACGCAGTATTTT
TRBD1	TRBV28	TRBJ1-1	-	CASSAHRGMNTEAFF	TGTGCCAGCAGTGCCCACAGGGGGATGAACACTGAAGCTTTCTTT
TRBD1	TRBV27	TRBJ2-1	once	CASSKGGDRGNEQFF	TGTGCCAGCAGCAAGGGAGGGGACAGGGGCAATGAGCAGTTCTTC
TRBD1	TRBV3-1/TRBV3-2	TRBJ2-7	-	CASGTGGEQYF	TGTGCCAGCGGGACAGGGGGCGAGCAGTACTTC
TRBD1	TRBV30	TRBJ1-1	once	CAWDDRVRSEAFF	TGTGCCTGGGACGACAGGGTTAGGTCTGAAGCTTTCTTT
TRBD1	TRBV6-6	TRBJ1-5	-	CASSIDQGASGQPQHF	TGTGCCAGCAGTATAGATCAGGGGGCTTCGGGTCAGCCCCAGCATTTT
TRBD1	TRBV29-1	TRBJ1-1	-	CSVVGQGLSEAFF	TGCAGCGTTGTAGGACAGGGGTTGTCTGAAGCTTTCTTT
-	TRBV6-5	TRBJ2-7	-	CASSRSSYEQYF	TGTGCCAGCAGCCGGAGCTCCTACGAGCAGTACTTC
TRBD2	TRBV7-2	TRBJ2-3	-	CASSLVATSIGADTQYF	TGTGCCAGCAGCTTAGTGGCGACTAGCATAGGGGCAGATACGCAGTATTTT
TRBD2	TRBV30	TRBJ2-7	-	CAWGRGLGSYEQYF	TGTGCCTGGGGTCGGGGACTAGGGTCCTACGAGCAGTACTTC
-	TRBV11-1	TRBJ1-5	-	CASSFGVNQPQHF	TGTGCCAGCAGCTTCGGGGTTAATCAGCCCCAGCATTTT
-	TRBV3-1/TRBV3-2	TRBJ2-1	-	CASSQDRTPRFF	TGTGCCAGCAGCCAAGATAGAACTCCCCGGTTCTTC
-	TRBV6-5	TRBJ1-6	-	CASSYGQGYSPLHF	TGTGCCAGCAGTTACGGCCAGGGCTATTCACCCCTCCACTTT
-	TRBV7-9	TRBJ2-7	-	CASSLVEGGDEQYF	TGTGCCAGCAGCTTAGTGGAGGGCGGAGACGAGCAGTACTTC
TRBD1	TRBV6-6	TRBJ2-5	few	CASSFDRDGLETQYF	TGTGCCAGCAGTTTCGACAGGGACGGTTTGGAGACCCAGTACTTC
-	TRBV11-2	TRBJ1-2	-	CASRRVGRTNYGYTF	TGTGCCAGCAGGAGGGTTGGCAGAACTAACTATGGCTACACCTTC
-	TRBV6-6	TRBJ1-3	-	CASSYYGSGNTIYF	TGTGCCAGCAGTTACTACGGCTCTGGAAACACCATATATTTT
-	TRBV14	TRBJ1-1	once	CASSQFPGSTEAFF	TGTGCCAGCAGCCAATTCCCGGGTAGCACTGAAGCTTTCTTT
-	TRBV5-1	TRBJ2-7	-	CARAWGRVVEQYF	TGCGCCAGAGCCTGGGGGCGGGTTGTTGAGCAGTACTTC
TRBD2	TRBV6-1	TRBJ2-7	-	CASSGGHSGRVGNEQYF	TGTGCCAGCAGTGGGGGTCATAGCGGGAGGGTTGGCAACGAGCAGTACTTC
-	TRBV19	TRBJ2-1	-	CASSDLTLAEQFF	TGTGCCAGTAGTGATCTAACACTAGCCGAGCAGTTCTTC
TRBD1	TRBV18	TRBJ1-4	-	CASSLSRTGVNEKLFF	TGTGCCAGCTCACTTTCCAGGACAGGGGTAAATGAAAAACTGTTTTTT
-	TRBV5-1	TRBJ2-3	-	CASSLASDTQYF	TGCGCCAGCAGCTTGGCCTCAGATACGCAGTATTTT
-	TRBV29-1	TRBJ2-1	-	CSVAPVLYNEQFF	TGCAGCGTCGCTCCGGTACTTTACAATGAGCAGTTCTTC
-	TRBV29-1	TRBJ1-5	once	CSANTQGGDQPQHF	TGCAGCGCAAATACTCAGGGAGGTGATCAGCCCCAGCATTTT
-	TRBV2	TRBJ1-2	-	CASSEARVGGYTF	TGTGCCAGCAGTGAAGCGAGGGTTGGTGGCTACACCTTC
-	TRBV24-1	TRBJ2-4	-	CATSVGGYIQYF	TGTGCCACCTCCGTGGGGGGATACATTCAGTACTTC
TRBD1	TRBV5-1	TRBJ2-1	-	CASSLEGARTYNEQFF	TGCGCCAGCAGCTTGGAGGGGGCTCGAACCTACAATGAGCAGTTCTTC
-	TRBV9	TRBJ2-5	-	CASSPPSGPETQYF	TGTGCCAGCAGCCCACCGAGCGGTCCAGAGACCCAGTACTTC
-	TRBV27	TRBJ1-2	-	CASSSLLGDGYTF	TGTGCCAGCAGTAGCCTGTTAGGGGATGGCTACACCTTC
-	TRBV5-1	TRBJ1-4	-	CASSRSRWSLHTNEKLFF	TGCGCCAGCAGCCGAAGCCGTTGGTCACTCCACACTAATGAAAAACTGTTTTTT
-	TRBV29-1	TRBJ1-2	-	CSAPSGGPYGYTF	TGCAGCGCCCCAAGCGGGGGTCCCTATGGCTACACCTTC
-	TRBV27	TRBJ2-7	once	CASRSLLKGAYEQYF	TGTGCCAGCAGATCACTCCTTAAGGGGGCCTACGAGCAGTACTTC
TRBD1	TRBV2	TRBJ2-5	-	CASGGTGGEETQYF	TGTGCCAGCGGGGGGACAGGGGGTGAAGAGACCCAGTACTTC
-	TRBV4-1	TRBJ2-6	-	CASSQDYRAGANVLTF	TGCGCCAGCAGCCAAGACTATAGAGCTGGGGCCAACGTCCTGACTTTC
TRBD1	TRBV7-7	TRBJ2-7	-	CASSEGQASSYEQYF	TGTGCTAGCAGCGAGGGACAGGCCAGCTCCTACGAGCAGTACTTC
TRBD1	TRBV3-1/TRBV3-2	TRBJ1-2	-	CASSQTQGARGYTF	TGTGCCAGCAGCCAAACACAGGGGGCGCGGGGCTACACCTTC
TRBD2	TRBV6-5	TRBJ2-1	-	CATYRGGEQFF	TGTGCCACCTATCGCGGGGGGGAGCAGTTCTTC